These 23 T cell receptor beta chains came from one sample sequenced in a study of a mutant IDH1 vaccine in newly diagnosed glioma. These receptors' targets are unknown. The protocol was immunoSEQ multiplex PCR, while the TCRdb copy is restricted to in-frame clones and leaves out a portion. The data show over 55,000 clones, 81% seen once. Time point noted: week 35, safety follow-up. In every dose of vaccine, 300 ug of mutant IDH1 20-mer peptide was given alongside topical imiquimod. The sample here was PBMCs, taken from a glioma patient whose treatment included an IDH1 peptide vaccine. The source is a middle-aged man with glioma.

The chain recombines TRBV5-1 with TRBJ2-7; no clear D. The CDR3 length is 12 residues. The germline V gene has CDR1 SGHRS and CDR2 YFSETQ. The ends were cut back, 0 bases at V and 5 bases at J, with 6 bases in the middle. In DNA form, the CDR3 reads TGCGCCAGCAGCTTGGTCACGGACGAGCAGTACTTC. Translated, it gives CASSLVTDEQYF.

The chain links TRBV13 to TRBJ1-1; TRBD1 might be the D (6 bases). The germline V gene encodes CDR1 PRHDT and CDR2 FYEKMQ (reference sequence). V dropped 1 base and J dropped 1 base, with 7 bases sitting between them. This CDR3 has 14 residues. CDR3 DNA sequence: TGTGCCAGCAGCTTAGCAGGGGCGAACACTGAAGCTTTCTTT. It specifies CASSLAGANTEAFF. The complete variable domain, with remaining parts taken from reference TRBV13 and TRBJ1-1, reads AAGVIQSPRHLIKEKRETATLKCYPIPRHDTVYWYQQGPGQDPQFLISFYEKMQSDKGSIPDRFSAQQFSDYHSELNMSSLELGDSALYFCASSLAGANTEAFFGQGTRLTVV.

The J gene is TRBJ2-2, the V gene TRBV9, with TRBD1 identical over 7 bases. Per the germline V gene, CDR1 is SGDLS and CDR2 is YYNGEE. The CDR3 sequence is 12 residues long. The junction had 5 bases not matched to a gene; V was cut back by 9 bases and J by 6 bases. The CDR3 nucleotides are TGTGCCACCGGGACAGAACCCGGGGAGCTGTTTTTT. Translating gives CATGTEPGELFF.

The V call is TRBV5-4, the J call TRBJ2-7; D uncertain. The CDR3 length is 13 residues. The V end was cut by 0 bases, the J end by 5 bases, with 9 bases between. The germline gives CDR1 SGHNT, CDR2 YYREEE (reference sequence). DNA for the CDR3: TGTGCCAGCAGCTTGGAACAGTGGGACGAGCAGTACTTC. Translating it yields CASSLEQWDEQYF.

The CDR3 is CASSLLAGGSYNEQFF. The CDR3 DNA reads as TGCGCCAGCAGCTTACTAGCGGGAGGGTCCTACAATGAGCAGTTCTTC. This chain connects TRBV5-1 to TRBJ2-1, with 13 bases identical to TRBD2. V lost 2 bases, J lost 1 base, and 0 bases stayed unmatched. In germline, CDR1 is SGHRS, CDR2 YFSETQ. The CDR3 has 16 residues.

The chain links TRBV11-1 to TRBJ2-7, with TRBD1 identical over 7 bases. In germline, CDR1 is SGHAT, CDR2 FQDESV (reference sequence). V was clipped by 5 bases and J by 0 bases; unmatched bases: 10. CDR3 length equals 16 residues. CDR3 coding DNA: TGTGCCAGCAGCCCTCGGACAGGCCGTAGCTCCTACGAGCAGTACTTC. Protein: CASSPRTGRSSYEQYF. Looking up the rest from reference TRBV11-1 and TRBJ2-7 gives the full variable domain: EAEVAQSPRYKITEKSQAVAFWCDPISGHATLYWYRQILGQGPELLVQFQDESVVDDSQLPKDRFSAERLKGVDSTLKIQPAELGDSAMYLCASSPRTGRSSYEQYFGPGTRLTVT.

This clone was found a few times. The chain employs TRBV4-2 and TRBJ2-3; D gene ambiguous. Per germline, CDR1 LGHNA and CDR2 YNFKEQ. The CDR3 has 15 residues. Trimming pared 0 bases from V and 2 bases from J, leaving 9 bases between. DNA of the CDR3: TGTGCCAGCAGCCAAGAAGAGGTAGCCACAGATACGCAGTATTTT. Translation gives CASSQEEVATDTQYF.

The chain links TRBV5-8 to TRBJ2-1; D is perhaps TRBD2 (6 bases). Between the trimmed V and J ends, which lost 2 bases and 7 bases, there was a span of 10 bases. The CDR3 totals 13 residues. Per the germline V gene, CDR1 is SGHTS and CDR2 is YDEGEE. The chain's CDR3 is CASSLYRGNEQFF. The CDR3 DNA sequence: TGTGCCAGCAGCTTATACCGGGGGAATGAGCAGTTCTTC.

The chain employs TRBV27 and TRBJ1-5; D unclear. Germline V gives CDR1 MNHEY, CDR2 SMNVEV (reference sequence). This CDR3 spans 13 amino acids. The V end was cut by 6 bases, the J end by 0 bases, with 6 bases between. CDR3 region: CASSWGSNQPQHF. CDR3 nucleotide sequence: TGTGCCAGCAGCTGGGGTAGCAATCAGCCCCAGCATTTT.

J is TRBJ1-5 and V is TRBV18, with TRBD1 as a possible D gene (5 bases). V lost 4 bases and J 7 bases, leaving 11 bases between the germline ends. The CDR3 covers 13 residues. Germline CDR1 reads KGHSH; CDR2 reads LQKENI. In nucleotides, the CDR3 is TGTGCCAGCTCACGGGGGAACGGGCAGCCCCAGCATTTT. Translating it yields CASSRGNGQPQHF. The variable domain in full, with the rest retrieved from reference TRBV18 and TRBJ1-5, is NAGVMQNPRHLVRRRGQEARLRCSPMKGHSHVYWYRQLPEEGLKFMVYLQKENIIDESGMPKERFSAEFPKEGPSILRIQQVVRGDSAAYFCASSRGNGQPQHFGDGTRLSIL.

The genes are TRBV7-2 and TRBJ2-3; D call uncertain. Looked up from germline, CDR1 is SGHTA and CDR2 is FQGNSA. This CDR3 contains 15 residues. Trimming cost V 1 base and J 1 base, with 9 bases left between them. The CDR3 DNA follows: TGTGCCAGCAGCTTAGAAGGTCACGGCACAGATACGCAGTATTTT. Translation gives CASSLEGHGTDTQYF.

This clone was recorded once. The chain uses TRBV30 and TRBJ2-7; the D is unclear. The CDR3 spans 15 residues. Trimming removed 3 bases from V and 4 bases from J, with 19 bases in between. Germline V gives CDR1 GTSNPN, CDR2 SVGIG (reference sequence). The DNA for the CDR3 is TGTGCCTGGAGCCGGCCCGGGCCTGCCCCTTACGAGCAGTACTTC. Translation: CAWSRPGPAPYEQYF.

The CDR3 region is CASSESNPSEQYF. CDR3 nucleotides: TGCGCCAGCAGTGAGTCAAACCCTTCCGAGCAGTACTTC. The chain couples TRBV10-1 to TRBJ2-5; D is unclear. The J call is doubtful: the DNA matches TRBJ2-7 better. The CDR3 has 13 amino acids. Germline V gives CDR1 WNHNN, CDR2 SYGVQD (reference sequence).

The chain has TRBV9 and TRBJ2-3, with D maybe TRBD2 (6 bases). V lost 0 bases and J lost 2, with 7 bases in between. Germline CDR1 reads SGDLS; CDR2 reads YYNGEE. The CDR3 is 14 amino acids. The CDR3 loop is CASSVAGVTDTQYF. CDR3 nucleotides: TGTGCCAGCAGCGTAGCGGGAGTCACAGATACGCAGTATTTT. The variable domain in full, completed from reference TRBV9 and TRBJ2-3, reads DSGVTQTPKHLITATGQRVTLRCSPRSGDLSVYWYQQSLDQGLQFLIQYYNGEERAKGNILERFSAQQFPDLHSELNLSSLELGDSALYFCASSVAGVTDTQYFGPGTRLTVL.

The V call is TRBV28, the J call TRBJ2-7, with TRBD1 as a possible D gene (5 bases). The CDR3 contains 14 residues. Trimming removed 7 bases from V and 11 bases from J, with 24 bases in between. The V gene's germline CDR1 is MDHEN and CDR2 SYDVKM. In nucleotides, the CDR3 is TGTGCCAGCACCTTACCCCAAATCCAGGGATTGAAGTACTTC. It translates to CASTLPQIQGLKYF.

With regard to this clone: At one boundary the junction diverges from the germline segment, which might be a read error. V gene TRBV7-7 combines with J gene TRBJ2-2; TRBD2 matches at 10 bases. The CDR3 contains 16 residues. The germline V gene has CDR1 SSHAT and CDR2 FNYEAQ (reference sequence). In DNA, the CDR3 is TGTGCTAGCAGCTTTGGACTAGCGGTGAACACCGGGGAGCTGTTTTTT. It specifies CASSFGLAVNTGELFF. The full variable domain, in which reference TRBV7-7 and TRBJ2-2 provide the parts outside the CDR3, is GAGVSQSPRYKVTKRGQDVTLRCDPISSHATLYWYQQALGQGPEFLTYFNYEAQPDKSGLPSDRFSAERPEGSISTLTIQRTEQRDSAMYRCASSFGLAVNTGELFFGEGSRLTVL.

The chain couples TRBV28 to TRBJ2-3, with 10 positions matching TRBD2. Germline loops: CDR1 MDHEN, CDR2 SYDVKM. This CDR3 has 16 amino acids. J was trimmed by 1 base and V by 2 bases; bases with no gene match: 3. The CDR3 nucleotides are TGTGCCAGCAGTTTAGAAGGACTAGCGGGCACAGATACGCAGTATTTT. It codes for CASSLEGLAGTDTQYF.

The CDR3 loop reads CASSLISGTASSEQYF. CDR3 in DNA: TGTGCCAGTAGCCTAATATCCGGGACTGCGTCCAGCGAGCAGTACTTC. This chain links TRBV19 with TRBJ2-7, with TRBD2 as a possible D gene (6 bases). CDR1 LNHDA and CDR2 SQIVND come from the germline V gene (reference sequence). V lost 6 bases to trimming and J lost 6 bases, with 24 bases between them. The CDR3 spans 16 residues.

The genes are TRBV7-2 and TRBJ1-6; D is ambiguous. This CDR3 is 14 amino acids long. CDR1 is SGHTA and CDR2 is FQGNSA in the germline V gene. Trimming stripped 1 base from V and 6 bases from J, with 7 bases between. The CDR3: CASSLVVRNSPLHF. The DNA of the CDR3 is TGTGCCAGCAGCTTAGTGGTTCGTAATTCACCCCTCCACTTT.

This clone turned up a few times. The V gene is TRBV19, the J gene TRBJ1-1; 8 bases are a match to TRBD1. This CDR3 region has 15 residues. The ends lost 4 bases at V and 0 bases at J; junction bases unmatched: 4. Germline loops: CDR1 LNHDA, CDR2 SQIVND (reference sequence). CDR3 protein: CASSTRGQLNTEAFF. The CDR3 DNA reads as TGTGCCAGTAGTACCAGGGGGCAACTGAACACTGAAGCTTTCTTT.

This clone was seen only once. The chain carries TRBV7-8 and TRBJ2-7; perhaps D is TRBD1 or TRBD2 (5 bases each). Trimming removed 4 bases from V and 2 bases from J, with 9 bases in between. The CDR3 totals 13 residues. Germline lookup yields CDR1 SGHVS and CDR2 FQNEAQ. The CDR3 sequence: CASSSGRTYEQYF. CDR3 in DNA: TGTGCCAGCAGCTCGGGACGTACCTACGAGCAGTACTTC.

This clone appeared a single time. In DNA, the CDR3 is TGTGCCACCACGATGGGGCTAGCGGGAGGACTCTCCTACGAGCAGTACTTC. Its translation is CATTMGLAGGLSYEQYF. The gene calls are TRBV28 and TRBJ2-7; 11 bases map to TRBD2. Per germline, CDR1 MDHEN and CDR2 SYDVKM. After removal of 10 bases from V and 0 bases from J, the junction contained 14 bases not matched to a gene. CDR3 length equals 17 residues.

The V gene is TRBV7-6, the J gene TRBJ2-7; D ambiguous. The CDR3 is made up of 13 amino acids. From germline, CDR1 is SGHVS and CDR2 FNYEAQ. Trimming pared 8 bases from V and 6 bases from J, leaving 17 bases between. The CDR3 reads CASSRSLNGEQYF. CDR3 sequence (DNA): TGTGCCAGCTCCCGGTCCCTAAACGGCGAGCAGTACTTC.